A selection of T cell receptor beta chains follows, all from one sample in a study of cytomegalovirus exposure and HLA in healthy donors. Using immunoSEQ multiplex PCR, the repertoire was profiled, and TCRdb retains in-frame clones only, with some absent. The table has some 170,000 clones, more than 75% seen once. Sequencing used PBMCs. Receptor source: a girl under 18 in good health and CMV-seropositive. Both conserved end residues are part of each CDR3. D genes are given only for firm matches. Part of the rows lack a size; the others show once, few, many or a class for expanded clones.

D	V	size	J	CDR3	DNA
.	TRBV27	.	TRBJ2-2	CASRSTQGSLTGELFF	TGTGCCAGCAGAAGCACTCAGGGGTCTCTCACCGGGGAGCTGTTTTTT
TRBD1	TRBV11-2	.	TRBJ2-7	CASSTSSRGKNEQYF	TGTGCCAGCAGCACTTCGTCCAGGGGGAAAAACGAGCAGTACTTC
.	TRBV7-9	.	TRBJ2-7	CSSSSYRGRAPYEQYF	TGTTCCAGCAGCTCCTACCGAGGCAGGGCACCCTACGAGCAGTACTTC
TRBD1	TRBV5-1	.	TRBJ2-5	CASSLGTGTGTETQYF	TGCGCCAGCAGCTTGGGCACCGGGACAGGTACGGAGACCCAGTACTTC
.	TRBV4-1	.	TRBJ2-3	CASSQDRSGDTRDTQYF	TGCGCCAGCAGCCAAGATCGGTCGGGGGATACGAGAGATACGCAGTATTTT
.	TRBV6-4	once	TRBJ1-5	CASDGGTQRTNQPQHF	TGTGCCAGCGACGGAGGGACCCAAAGGACCAATCAGCCCCAGCATTTT
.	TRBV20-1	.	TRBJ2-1	CSATPGSEQFF	TGCAGTGCCACACCCGGGAGTGAGCAGTTCTTC
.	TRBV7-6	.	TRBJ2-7	CASSPLEGMVYYF	TGTGCCAGCAGCCCCCTAGAGGGTATGGTGTATTACTTC
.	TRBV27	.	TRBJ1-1	CASSLSSGSNTEAFF	TGTGCCAGCAGTTTATCGTCCGGGTCGAACACTGAAGCTTTCTTT
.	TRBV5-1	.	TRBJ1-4	CASSLAVGATNEKLFF	TGCGCCAGCAGCTTGGCCGTAGGAGCGACTAATGAAAAACTGTTTTTT
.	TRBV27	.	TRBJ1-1	CASRTWESTEAFF	TGTGCCAGCAGGACGTGGGAGAGCACTGAAGCTTTCTTT
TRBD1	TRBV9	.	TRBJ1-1	CASSAKTGFEAFF	TGTGCCAGCAGCGCCAAGACAGGGTTTGAAGCTTTCTTT
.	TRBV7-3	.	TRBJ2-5	CASSPGQSETQYF	TGTGCCAGCAGCCCGGGTCAATCGGAGACCCAGTACTTC
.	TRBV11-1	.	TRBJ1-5	CASSLGGRQPQHF	TGTGCCAGCAGCTTGGGGGGACGTCAGCCCCAGCATTTT
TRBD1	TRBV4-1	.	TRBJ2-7	CASSQTYSGGSSYEQYF	TGCGCCAGCAGCCAAACCTACTCAGGGGGTAGCTCCTACGAGCAGTACTTC
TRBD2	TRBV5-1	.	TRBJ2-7	CASSFGTSGTYEQYF	TGCGCCAGCAGCTTCGGGACTAGCGGGACCTACGAGCAGTACTTC
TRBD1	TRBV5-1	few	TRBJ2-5	CASSLAVPGTEYQETQYF	TGCGCCAGCAGCTTGGCGGTGCCCGGGACAGAGTACCAAGAGACCCAGTACTTC
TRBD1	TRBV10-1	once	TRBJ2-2	CASSRGQGAKDTGELFF	TGCGCCAGCAGTAGAGGACAGGGGGCGAAGGACACCGGGGAGCTGTTTTTT
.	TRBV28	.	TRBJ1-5	CASSFKAGGDNQPQHF	TGTGCCAGCAGTTTTAAAGCCGGGGGAGACAATCAGCCCCAGCATTTT
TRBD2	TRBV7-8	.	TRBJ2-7	CASSPTSGGTYEQYF	TGTGCCAGCAGCCCTACTAGCGGGGGCACCTACGAGCAGTACTTC
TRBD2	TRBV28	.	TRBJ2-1	CASRRAGDAYNEQFF	TGTGCCAGCAGGAGAGCGGGGGATGCCTACAATGAGCAGTTCTTC
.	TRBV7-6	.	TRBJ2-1	CASSLYGGTYNEQFF	TGTGCCAGCAGCTTATATGGGGGGACCTACAATGAGCAGTTCTTC
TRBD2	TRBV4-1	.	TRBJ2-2	CASSGGGGAGELFF	TGCGCCAGCAGCGGTGGTGGGGGGGCCGGGGAGCTGTTTTTT
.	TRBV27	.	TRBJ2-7	CASSFGVRGGSSYEQYF	TGTGCCAGCAGTTTTGGCGTGCGGGGAGGTAGCTCCTACGAGCAGTACTTC
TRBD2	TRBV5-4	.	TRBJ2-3	CASSAPLREGPGLQYF	TGTGCCAGCAGTGCACCCCTGCGGGAGGGCCCGGGGTTGCAGTATTTT
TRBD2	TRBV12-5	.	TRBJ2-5	CASGLAGGPGETQYF	TGTGCTAGTGGACTAGCGGGGGGGCCGGGAGAGACCCAGTACTTC
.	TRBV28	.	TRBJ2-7	CASSLSQYEQYF	TGTGCCAGCAGTTTATCACAGTACGAGCAGTACTTC
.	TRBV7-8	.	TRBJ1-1	CASSSLIVRVGNTEAFF	TGTGCCAGCAGCTCTTTGATTGTTCGGGTCGGGAACACTGAAGCTTTCTTT
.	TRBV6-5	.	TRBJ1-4	CASSYQGGLGEKLFF	TGTGCCAGCAGTTACCAAGGCGGGCTCGGTGAAAAACTGTTTTTT
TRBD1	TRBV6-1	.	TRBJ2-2	CASSRDRGTGELFF	TGTGCCAGCAGTAGGGACAGGGGGACCGGGGAGCTGTTTTTT
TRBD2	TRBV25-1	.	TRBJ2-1	CASRPSGGEEQFF	TGTGCCAGCAGGCCTAGCGGGGGCGAAGAGCAGTTCTTC
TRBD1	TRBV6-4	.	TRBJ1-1	CASSAGGPTEAFF	TGTGCCAGCAGTGCAGGGGGCCCCACTGAAGCTTTCTTT
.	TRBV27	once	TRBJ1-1	CASTPGTLRTEAFF	TGTGCCAGCACCCCCGGGACTCTTCGGACTGAAGCTTTCTTT
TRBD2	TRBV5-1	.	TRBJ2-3	CASSFPSGRTDTQYF	TGCGCCAGCAGCTTTCCTAGCGGACGCACAGATACGCAGTATTTT
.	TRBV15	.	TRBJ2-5	CATSRDPLPGQETQYF	TGTGCCACCAGCAGAGACCCACTACCCGGTCAAGAGACCCAGTACTTC
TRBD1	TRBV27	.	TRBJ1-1	CASSLRGVANTEAFF	TGTGCCAGCAGCCTCAGGGGGGTCGCGAACACTGAAGCTTTCTTT
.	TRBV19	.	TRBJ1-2	CASSPGQYGYTF	TGTGCCAGTAGTCCCGGACAGTACGGCTACACCTTC
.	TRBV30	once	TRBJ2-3	CAWSAGRGSTDTQYF	TGTGCCTGGAGCGCCGGTAGAGGGAGCACAGATACGCAGTATTTT
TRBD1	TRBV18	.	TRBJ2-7	CASSPGQGALGEQYF	TGTGCCAGCTCACCGGGACAGGGGGCCCTTGGCGAGCAGTACTTC
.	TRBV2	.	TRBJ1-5	CASAPMRRYSNQPQHF	TGTGCCAGCGCTCCGATGCGCCGCTATAGCAATCAGCCCCAGCATTTT
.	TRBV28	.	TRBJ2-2	CASSRGAGAGNGELFF	TGTGCCAGCAGCCGAGGGGCGGGGGCTGGGAACGGGGAGCTGTTTTTT
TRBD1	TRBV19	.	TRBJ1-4	CASSTRTGDEKLFF	TGTGCCAGTAGTACCAGGACAGGGGATGAAAAACTGTTTTTT
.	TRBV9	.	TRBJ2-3	CASSLQQDTQYF	TGTGCCAGCAGCCTACAGCAAGATACGCAGTATTTT
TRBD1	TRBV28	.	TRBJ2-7	CASRTGAAEQYF	TGTGCCAGCAGGACAGGGGCGGCCGAGCAGTACTTC
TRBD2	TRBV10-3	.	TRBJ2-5	CAISDTSGSRETQYF	TGTGCCATCAGTGATACTAGCGGGAGCAGGGAGACCCAGTACTTC